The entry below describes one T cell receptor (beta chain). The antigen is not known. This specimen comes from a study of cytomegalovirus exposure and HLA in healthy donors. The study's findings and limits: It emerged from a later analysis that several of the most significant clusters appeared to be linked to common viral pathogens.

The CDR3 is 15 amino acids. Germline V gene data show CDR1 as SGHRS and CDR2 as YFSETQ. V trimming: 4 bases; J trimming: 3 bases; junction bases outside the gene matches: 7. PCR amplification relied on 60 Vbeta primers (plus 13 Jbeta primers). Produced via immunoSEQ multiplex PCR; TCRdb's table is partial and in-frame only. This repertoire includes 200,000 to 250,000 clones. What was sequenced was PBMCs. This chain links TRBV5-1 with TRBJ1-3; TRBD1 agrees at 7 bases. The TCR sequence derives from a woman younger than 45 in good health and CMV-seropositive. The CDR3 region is CASSPGDSGGNTIYF. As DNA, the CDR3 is TGCGCCAGCAGCCCGGGGGACAGTGGTGGAAACACCATATATTTT.